This T cell receptor (beta chain) was captured in a study of blood T cell repertoires in COVID-19. Overall study context: Specimens from acute and convalescent COVID-19 originated in the United States, Italy and Spain. Sample material is recorded as cDNA or gDNA derived from T cells, B-cell-depleted T cells, or PBMCs.

The authors' processing: Amplification of reference gene primers was used by the study to estimate nucleated cell counts. Clones were sequenced by immunoSEQ multiplex PCR, and TCRdb holds only the in-frame ones, with some missing. V and J calls and clone size are as listed in that table; D and trimming were resolved from the DNA. The repertoire has about 140,000 clones, 60% to 80% of them found once; the top ten carry roughly 9%. This TCR was sampled from a woman in her fifties or sixties with active or convalescent COVID-19. Sample: peripheral blood.

The DNA of the CDR3 is TGTGCCAGCTCACCAATGGGGGGTAGCACAGATACGCAGTATTTT. Protein product: CASSPMGGSTDTQYF. The V gene is TRBV18, the J gene TRBJ2-3; D is perhaps TRBD2 (6 bases). Between the trimmed V and J ends, which lost 2 bases and 0 bases, there was a span of 9 bases. CDR1 and CDR2 (germline): KGHSH, LQKENI. The CDR3 length is 15 residues.